This record concerns one T cell receptor (beta chain) sequence. These data are taken from a study of cytomegalovirus exposure and HLA in healthy donors. This CDR3 has 15 residues. The V gene lost 0 bases and the J gene lost 3 bases, with 11 bases spanning the gap. Germline V lookup: CDR1 MNHNY, CDR2 SVGAGI (reference sequence). It was with 60 Vbeta and 13 Jbeta primers that the PCR ran. Profiling relied on immunoSEQ multiplex PCR, and the TCRdb table lists in-frame clones only, not all of them. This sample has 150,000 to 200,000 clones; around 80% occur once, and the top ten carry under 0.9%. Sequencing was performed on PBMCs. V and J are TRBV6-6 and TRBJ1-2; no clear D gene. The TCR comes from a middle-aged woman in good health and CMV-seronegative. CDR3 sequence (DNA): TGTGCCAGCAGTTACTCGTATTACGGGGACTATGGCTACACCTTC. Translation: CASSYSYYGDYGYTF.